One sample yielded the 9 T cell receptor beta chains listed below, sequenced in a study of cytomegalovirus exposure and HLA in healthy donors (TCRdb year 2017). The library was made by the immunoSEQ multiplex PCR assay. A mixture of 60 forward primers for TCR Vbeta segments and 13 reverse primers for TCR Jbeta segments was used in the multiplex PCR. TCRdb obtained this table from immuneACCESS and retained in-frame rearrangements with V and J assigned. These tables miss some clones; where compared with another copy, unresolved V genes account for less than half of the shortfall, and the remainder is unexplained. The sample has about 180,000 clones on record, 70% to 80% of them singletons. The ten largest account for approximately 2.5% of the sample. The source material was PBMCs. The receptor source for this set is a man aged 55-75 years in good health and CMV-seronegative.

This clone showed up just a few times. As DNA, the CDR3 is TGTGCCAGTACCTCAGACAGGAACACTGAAGCTTTCTTT. This codes for CASTSDRNTEAFF. The genes are TRBV19 and TRBJ1-1; possible D gene TRBD1, 5 bases. The CDR3 sequence is 13 residues long. Germline CDR1 reads LNHDA; CDR2 reads SQIVND (reference sequence). The V gene lost 7 bases and the J gene lost 1 base, with 10 bases spanning the gap.

The chain is built from TRBV5-4 and TRBJ2-2; D is possibly TRBD2 (6 bases). The V end was cut by 0 bases, the J end by 1 base, with 10 bases between. The CDR3 has 16 residues. Germline V gene lookup returns CDR1 SGHNT and CDR2 YYREEE (reference sequence). CDR3: CASSLEAGRNTGELFF. CDR3 bases: TGTGCCAGCAGCTTGGAGGCGGGGAGGAACACCGGGGAGCTGTTTTTT.

The CDR3 nucleotides read TGTGCCAGCAGTTACTCTCCTAGCGCGTCCTACGAGCAGTACTTC. Protein product: CASSYSPSASYEQYF. The chain links TRBV6-5 to TRBJ2-7, with TRBD2 as a possible D gene (6 bases). V lost 0 bases to trimming and J lost 1 base, with 10 bases between them. The germline V gene encodes CDR1 MNHEY and CDR2 SVGAGI. The CDR3 is made up of 15 amino acids.

The genes are TRBV5-4 and TRBJ2-1; TRBD2 aligns across 7 bases. The length of the CDR3 is 16 residues. CDR1 and CDR2 (germline): SGHNT, YYREEE (reference sequence). After removal of 0 bases from V and 2 bases from J, the junction contained 5 bases not matched to a gene. CDR3 residues: CASSLGLAVTYNEQFF. The CDR3 coding sequence is TGTGCCAGCAGCTTGGGACTAGCTGTCACCTACAATGAGCAGTTCTTC.

This chain links TRBV29-1 with TRBJ1-2; tentatively, D is TRBD1 (6 bases). Deletions cut 6 bases from V and 3 bases from J, with 14 bases between. The CDR3 runs 13 residues. Germline CDR1 SQVTM, CDR2 ANQGSEA. The CDR3 DNA sequence: TGCAGCGTGGTGGGGACACCTGACTATGGCTACACCTTC. Amino acids: CSVVGTPDYGYTF.

The table lists this clone with a few counts. The rearrangement uses TRBV5-6 and TRBJ1-2, with D hard to call. Germline CDR1 and CDR2: SGHDT and YYEEEE. The CDR3 is 13 amino acids. The ends were cut back, 1 base at V and 6 bases at J, with 10 bases in the middle. CDR3 residues: CASSLRGLDGYTF. CDR3 sequence (DNA): TGTGCCAGCAGCTTGCGAGGCCTGGATGGCTACACCTTC.

The rearrangement uses TRBV6-5 and TRBJ1-3, with 10 bases aligning to TRBD1. The CDR3 contains 16 residues. V gave up 3 bases and J gave up 8 bases; unmatched junction bases: 10. In germline, CDR1 is MNHEY, CDR2 SVGAGI. This CDR3 is CASSYYRTGGSDTIYF. CDR3 coding DNA: TGTGCCAGCAGTTATTATCGGACAGGGGGGTCAGACACCATATATTTT.

A remark on this clone: Relative to the germline gene, one junction end is altered; a read error may explain this. The chain employs TRBV2 and TRBJ1-2, with D perhaps matching TRBD1 (5 bases). The CDR3 extends over 12 amino acids. Germline values: CDR1 SNHLY, CDR2 FYNNEI. The CDR3 sequence: CATRGRVHGYPF. The CDR3 coding sequence is TGTGCCACCAGAGGCAGGGTCCATGGCTACCCCTTC.

The chain uses TRBV12-2 and TRBJ1-1. TRBV12-2 is a pseudogene segment. The CDR3 is 16 residues long. The CDR3 reads CASRLATSGGNTEAFF. The CDR3, as DNA: TGTGCAAGTCGCTTAGCGACGTCGGGAGGCAACACTGAAGCTTTCTTT.